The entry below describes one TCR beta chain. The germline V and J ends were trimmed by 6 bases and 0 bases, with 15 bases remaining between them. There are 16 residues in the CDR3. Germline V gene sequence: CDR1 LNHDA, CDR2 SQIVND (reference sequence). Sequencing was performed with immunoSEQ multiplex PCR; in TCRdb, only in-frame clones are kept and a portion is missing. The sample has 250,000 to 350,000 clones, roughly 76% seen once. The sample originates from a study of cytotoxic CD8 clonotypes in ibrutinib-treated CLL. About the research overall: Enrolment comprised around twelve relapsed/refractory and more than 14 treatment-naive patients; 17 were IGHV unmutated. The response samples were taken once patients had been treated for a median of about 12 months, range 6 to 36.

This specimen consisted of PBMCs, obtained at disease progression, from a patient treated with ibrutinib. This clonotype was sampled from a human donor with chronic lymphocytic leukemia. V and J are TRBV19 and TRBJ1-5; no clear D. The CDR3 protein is CASSPREFFSNQPQHF. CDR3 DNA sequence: TGTGCCAGTAGCCCCCGTGAATTCTTTAGCAATCAGCCCCAGCATTTT.